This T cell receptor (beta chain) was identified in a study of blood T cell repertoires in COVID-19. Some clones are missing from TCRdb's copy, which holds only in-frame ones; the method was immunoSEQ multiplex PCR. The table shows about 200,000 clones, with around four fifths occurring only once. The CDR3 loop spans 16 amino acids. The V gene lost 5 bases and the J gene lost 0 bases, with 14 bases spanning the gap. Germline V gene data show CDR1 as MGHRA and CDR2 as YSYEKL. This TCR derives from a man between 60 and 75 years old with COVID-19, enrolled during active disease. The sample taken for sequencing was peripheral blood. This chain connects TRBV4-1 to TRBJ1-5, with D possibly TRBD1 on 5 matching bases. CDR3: CASSGDSGNSNQPQHF. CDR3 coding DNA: TGCGCCAGCAGCGGCGATTCAGGGAATAGCAATCAGCCCCAGCATTTT.